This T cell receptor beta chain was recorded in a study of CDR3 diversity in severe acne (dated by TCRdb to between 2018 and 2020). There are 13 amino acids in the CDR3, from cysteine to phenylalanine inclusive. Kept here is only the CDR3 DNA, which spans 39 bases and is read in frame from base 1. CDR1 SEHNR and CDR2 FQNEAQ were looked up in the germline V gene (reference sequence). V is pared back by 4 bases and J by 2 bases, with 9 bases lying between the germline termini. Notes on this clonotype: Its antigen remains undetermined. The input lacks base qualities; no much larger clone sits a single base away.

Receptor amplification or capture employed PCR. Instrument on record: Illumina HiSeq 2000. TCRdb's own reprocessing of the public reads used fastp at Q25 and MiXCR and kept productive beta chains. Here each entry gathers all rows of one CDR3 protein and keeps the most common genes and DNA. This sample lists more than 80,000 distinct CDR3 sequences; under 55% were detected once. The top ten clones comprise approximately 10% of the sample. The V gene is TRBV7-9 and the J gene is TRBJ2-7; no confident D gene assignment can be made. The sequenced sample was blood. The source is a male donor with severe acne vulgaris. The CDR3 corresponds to CASSWSQAYEQYF. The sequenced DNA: TGTGCCAGCAGCTGGAGCCAGGCCTACGAGCAGTACTTC.